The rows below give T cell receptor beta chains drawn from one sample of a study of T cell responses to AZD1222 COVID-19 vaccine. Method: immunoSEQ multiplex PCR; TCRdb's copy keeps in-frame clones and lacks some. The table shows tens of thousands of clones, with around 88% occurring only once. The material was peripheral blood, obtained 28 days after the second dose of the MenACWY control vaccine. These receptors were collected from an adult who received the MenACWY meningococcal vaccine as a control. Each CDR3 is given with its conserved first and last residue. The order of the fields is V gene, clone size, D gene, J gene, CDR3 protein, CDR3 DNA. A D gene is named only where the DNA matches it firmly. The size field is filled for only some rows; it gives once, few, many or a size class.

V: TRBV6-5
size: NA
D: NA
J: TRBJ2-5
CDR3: CASTPPGGRETQYF
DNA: TGTGCCAGCACCCCTCCTGGGGGGCGGGAGACCCAGTACTTC

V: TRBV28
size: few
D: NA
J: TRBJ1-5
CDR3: CASRGGYDQPQHF
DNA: TGTGCCAGCAGGGGGGGTTATGATCAGCCCCAGCATTTT

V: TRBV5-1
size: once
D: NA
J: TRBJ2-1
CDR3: CASGTAGSSYNEQFF
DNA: TGCGCCAGCGGAACGGCGGGGAGCTCCTACAATGAGCAGTTCTTC

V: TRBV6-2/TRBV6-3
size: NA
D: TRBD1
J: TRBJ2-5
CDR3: CASSYPPRTGRETQYF
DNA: TGTGCCAGCAGTTACCCACCCCGGACAGGGAGAGAGACCCAGTACTTC

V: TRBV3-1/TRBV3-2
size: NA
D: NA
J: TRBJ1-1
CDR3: CASSQRVGFSVTEAFF
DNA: TGTGCCAGCAGCCAGAGGGTTGGGTTTAGTGTCACTGAAGCTTTCTTT

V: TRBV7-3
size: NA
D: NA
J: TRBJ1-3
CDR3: CASREQGPGNTIYF
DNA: TGTGCCAGCAGGGAGCAGGGTCCCGGAAACACCATATATTTT

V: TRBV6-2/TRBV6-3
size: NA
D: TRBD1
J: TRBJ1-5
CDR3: CASSFRDRANQPQHF
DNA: TGTGCCAGCAGTTTCCGGGACAGGGCCAATCAGCCCCAGCATTTT

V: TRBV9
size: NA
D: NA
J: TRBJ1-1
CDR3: CASSVDNTEAFF
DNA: TGTGCCAGCAGCGTAGATAACACTGAAGCTTTCTTT

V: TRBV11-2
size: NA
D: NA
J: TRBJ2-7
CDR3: CASTDGGRIGSYEQYF
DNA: TGTGCCAGCACCGACGGGGGACGAATAGGCTCCTACGAGCAGTACTTC

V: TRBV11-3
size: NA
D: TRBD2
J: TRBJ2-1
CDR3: CASSPRLAGGHNEQFF
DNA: TGTGCCAGCAGCCCCAGACTAGCGGGAGGTCACAATGAGCAGTTCTTC

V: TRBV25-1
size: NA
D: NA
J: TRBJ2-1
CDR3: CASSEWAGSHNEQFF
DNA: TGTGCCAGCAGTGAATGGGCGGGATCGCACAATGAGCAGTTCTTC

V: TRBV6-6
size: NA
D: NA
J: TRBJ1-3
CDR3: CATWDSSSGNTIYF
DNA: TGTGCCACCTGGGACTCGAGCTCTGGAAACACCATATATTTT

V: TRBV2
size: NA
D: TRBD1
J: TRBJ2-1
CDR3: CASSPWDRGSYNEQFF
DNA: TGTGCCAGCAGCCCATGGGACAGGGGATCCTACAATGAGCAGTTCTTC

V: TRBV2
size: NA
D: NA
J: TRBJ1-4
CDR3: CASGSKVVSEKLFF
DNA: TGTGCCAGCGGTTCAAAAGTTGTATCTGAAAAACTGTTTTTT

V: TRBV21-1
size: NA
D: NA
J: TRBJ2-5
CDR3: CASSKVAGQGGETQYF
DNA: TGTGCCAGCAGCAAAGTGGCGGGACAGGGAGGAGAGACCCAGTACTTC

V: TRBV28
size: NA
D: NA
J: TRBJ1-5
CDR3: CASRGGSTPQHF
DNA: TGTGCCAGCAGGGGTGGATCAACTCCCCAGCATTTT

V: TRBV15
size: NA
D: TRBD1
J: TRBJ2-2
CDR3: CATSTRTGVFGELFF
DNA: TGTGCCACCAGCACCCGGACAGGAGTTTTCGGGGAGCTGTTTTTT

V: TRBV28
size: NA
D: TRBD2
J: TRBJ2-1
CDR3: CASSGSGGAFEQFF
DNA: TGTGCCAGCAGTGGTAGCGGGGGGGCCTTTGAGCAGTTCTTC

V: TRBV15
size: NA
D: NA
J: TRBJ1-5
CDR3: CATSRDLGAGQPQHF
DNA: TGTGCCACCAGCAGAGATCTGGGGGCAGGGCAGCCCCAGCATTTT

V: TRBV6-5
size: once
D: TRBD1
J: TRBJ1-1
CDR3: CASNRQGDTEAFF
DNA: TGTGCCAGCAACAGGCAGGGGGACACTGAAGCTTTCTTT

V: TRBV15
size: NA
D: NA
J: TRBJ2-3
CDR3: CATSRDRRGRTDTQYF
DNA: TGTGCCACCAGCAGAGATAGGCGGGGACGCACAGATACGCAGTATTTT

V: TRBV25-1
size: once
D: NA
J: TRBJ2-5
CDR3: CASSDPRTGRETQYF
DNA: TGTGCCAGCAGTGACCCCAGGACGGGACGAGAGACCCAGTACTTC